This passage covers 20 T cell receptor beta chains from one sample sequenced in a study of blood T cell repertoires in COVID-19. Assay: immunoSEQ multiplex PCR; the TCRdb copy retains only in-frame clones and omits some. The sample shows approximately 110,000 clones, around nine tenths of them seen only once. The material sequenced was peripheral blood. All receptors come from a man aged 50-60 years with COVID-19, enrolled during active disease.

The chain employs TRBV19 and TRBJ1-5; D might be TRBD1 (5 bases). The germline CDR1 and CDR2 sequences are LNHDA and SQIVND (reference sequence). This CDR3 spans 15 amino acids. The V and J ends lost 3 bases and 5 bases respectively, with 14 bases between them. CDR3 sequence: CASSIGREGDQPQHF. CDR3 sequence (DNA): TGTGCCAGTAGTATCGGCAGGGAAGGCGATCAGCCCCAGCATTTT.

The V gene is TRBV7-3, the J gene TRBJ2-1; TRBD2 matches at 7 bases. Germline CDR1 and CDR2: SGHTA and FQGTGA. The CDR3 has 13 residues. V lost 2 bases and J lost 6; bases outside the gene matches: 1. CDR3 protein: CASSLAGANEQFF. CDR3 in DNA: TGTGCCAGCAGCTTAGCGGGAGCCAATGAGCAGTTCTTC.

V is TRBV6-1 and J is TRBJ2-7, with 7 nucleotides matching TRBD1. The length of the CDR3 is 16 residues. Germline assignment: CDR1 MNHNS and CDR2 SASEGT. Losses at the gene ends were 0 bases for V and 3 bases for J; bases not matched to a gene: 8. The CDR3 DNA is TGTGCCAGCAGTGAAGCCTCATGGGACAGAGACTACGAGCAGTACTTC. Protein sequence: CASSEASWDRDYEQYF.

The CDR3 nucleotides read TGTGCCAGCTCACCTTTTGGCGGGAAGAACACTGAAGCTTTCTTT. Protein sequence: CASSPFGGKNTEAFF. The chain employs TRBV18 and TRBJ1-1; D is uncertain. The CDR3 has 15 residues. From germline, CDR1 is KGHSH and CDR2 LQKENI. The ends were cut back, 3 bases at V and 1 base at J, with 12 bases in the middle.

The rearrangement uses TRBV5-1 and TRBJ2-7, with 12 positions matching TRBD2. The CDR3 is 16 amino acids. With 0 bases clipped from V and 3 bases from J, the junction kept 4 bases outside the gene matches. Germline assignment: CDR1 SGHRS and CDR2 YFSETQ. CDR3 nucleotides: TGCGCCAGCAGCTTGGGACTAGCGGGAGAGGACTACGAGCAGTACTTC. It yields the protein CASSLGLAGEDYEQYF.

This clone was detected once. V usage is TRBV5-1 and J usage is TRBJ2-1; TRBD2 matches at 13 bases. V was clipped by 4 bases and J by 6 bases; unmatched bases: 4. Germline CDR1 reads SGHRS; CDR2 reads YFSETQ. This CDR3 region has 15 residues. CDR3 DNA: TGCGCCAGCAGCCCTGGACTAGCGGGAGTCAATGAGCAGTTCTTC. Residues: CASSPGLAGVNEQFF. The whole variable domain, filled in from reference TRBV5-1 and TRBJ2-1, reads KAGVTQTPRYLIKTRGQQVTLSCSPISGHRSVSWYQQTPGQGLQFLFEYFSETQRNKGNFPGRFSGRQFSNSRSEMNVSTLELGDSALYLCASSPGLAGVNEQFFGPGTRLTVL.

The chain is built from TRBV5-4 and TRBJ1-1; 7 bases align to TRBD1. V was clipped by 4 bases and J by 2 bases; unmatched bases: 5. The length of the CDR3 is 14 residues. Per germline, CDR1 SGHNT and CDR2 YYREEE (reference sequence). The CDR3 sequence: CASSQGTVNTEAFF. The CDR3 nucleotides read TGTGCCAGCAGCCAAGGGACAGTCAACACTGAAGCTTTCTTT. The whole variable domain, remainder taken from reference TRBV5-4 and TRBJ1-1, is ETGVTQSPTHLIKTRGQQVTLRCSSQSGHNTVSWYQQALGQGPQFIFQYYREEENGRGNFPPRFSGLQFPNYSSELNVNALELDDSALYLCASSQGTVNTEAFFGQGTRLTVV.

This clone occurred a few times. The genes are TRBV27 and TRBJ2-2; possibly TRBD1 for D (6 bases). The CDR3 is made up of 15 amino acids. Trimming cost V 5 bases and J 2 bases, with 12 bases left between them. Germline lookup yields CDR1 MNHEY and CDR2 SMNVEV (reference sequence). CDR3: CASSLDRFNTGELFF. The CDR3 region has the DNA TGTGCCAGCAGTCTTGACAGGTTTAACACCGGGGAGCTGTTTTTT.

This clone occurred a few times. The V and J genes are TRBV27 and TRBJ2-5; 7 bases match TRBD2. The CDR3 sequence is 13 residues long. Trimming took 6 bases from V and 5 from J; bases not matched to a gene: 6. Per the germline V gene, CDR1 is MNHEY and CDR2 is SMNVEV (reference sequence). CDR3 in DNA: TGTGCCAGCAGGCATGGGGGAGGGGAGACCCAGTACTTC. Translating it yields CASRHGGGETQYF.

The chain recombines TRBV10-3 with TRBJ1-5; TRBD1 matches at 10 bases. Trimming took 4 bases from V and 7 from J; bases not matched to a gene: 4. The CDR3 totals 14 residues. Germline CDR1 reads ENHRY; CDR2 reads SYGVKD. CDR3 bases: TGTGCCATCAGTGGGGAGGGACAGGGGCAGCCCCAGCATTTT. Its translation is CAISGEGQGQPQHF.

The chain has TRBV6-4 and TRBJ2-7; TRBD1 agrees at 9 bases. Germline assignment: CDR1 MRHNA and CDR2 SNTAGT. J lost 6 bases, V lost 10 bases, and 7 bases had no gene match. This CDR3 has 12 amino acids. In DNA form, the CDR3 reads TGTGCCAAAGCGGGACAGGGTACCGAGCAGTACTTC. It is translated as CAKAGQGTEQYF.

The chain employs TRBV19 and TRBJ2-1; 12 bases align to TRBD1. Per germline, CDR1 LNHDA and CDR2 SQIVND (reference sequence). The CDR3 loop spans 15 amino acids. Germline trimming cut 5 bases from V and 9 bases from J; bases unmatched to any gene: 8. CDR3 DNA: TGTGCCAGTAGTCCCGGGACAGGGGGCAATAGTGAGCAGTTCTTC. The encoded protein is CASSPGTGGNSEQFF. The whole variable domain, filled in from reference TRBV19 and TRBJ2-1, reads DGGITQSPKYLFRKEGQNVTLSCEQNLNHDAMYWYRQDPGQGLRLIYYSQIVNDFQKGDIAEGYSVSREKKESFPLTVTSAQKNPTAFYLCASSPGTGGNSEQFFGPGTRLTVL.

The CDR3 coding sequence is TGTGCCAGCAGTTACTCAGGAGTATTCGGAGAACTGTTTTTT. It yields the protein CASSYSGVFGELFF. The genes are TRBV6-5 and TRBJ1-4; D is unclear. Germline CDR1 MNHEY, CDR2 SVGAGI. This CDR3 contains 14 residues. V was shortened by 0 bases and J by 12 bases, with 14 bases between the two germline ends.

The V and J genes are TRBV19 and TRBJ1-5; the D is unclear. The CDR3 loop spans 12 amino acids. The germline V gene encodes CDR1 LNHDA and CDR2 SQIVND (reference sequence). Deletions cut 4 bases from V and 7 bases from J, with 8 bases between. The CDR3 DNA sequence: TGTGCCAGTAGTACGGGGTACCAGCCCCAGCATTTT. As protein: CASSTGYQPQHF. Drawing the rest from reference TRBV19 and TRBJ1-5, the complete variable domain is DGGITQSPKYLFRKEGQNVTLSCEQNLNHDAMYWYRQDPGQGLRLIYYSQIVNDFQKGDIAEGYSVSREKKESFPLTVTSAQKNPTAFYLCASSTGYQPQHFGDGTRLSIL.

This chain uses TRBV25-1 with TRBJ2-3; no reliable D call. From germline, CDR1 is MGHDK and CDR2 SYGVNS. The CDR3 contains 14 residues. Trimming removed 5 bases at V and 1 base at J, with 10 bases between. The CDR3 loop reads CASSKALGTDTQYF. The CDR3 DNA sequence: TGTGCCAGCAGTAAAGCCTTAGGCACAGATACGCAGTATTTT. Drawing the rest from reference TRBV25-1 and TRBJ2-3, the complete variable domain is EADIYQTPRYLVIGTGKKITLECSQTMGHDKMYWYQQDPGMELHLIHYSYGVNSTEKGDLSSESTVSRIRTEHFPLTLESARPSHTSQYLCASSKALGTDTQYFGPGTRLTVL.

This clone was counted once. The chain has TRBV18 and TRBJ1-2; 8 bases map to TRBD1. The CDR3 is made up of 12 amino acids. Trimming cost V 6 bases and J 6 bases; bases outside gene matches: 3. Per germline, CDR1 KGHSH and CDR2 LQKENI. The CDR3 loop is CASSTGVDGYTF. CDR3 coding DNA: TGTGCCAGCTCGACAGGGGTGGATGGCTACACCTTC.

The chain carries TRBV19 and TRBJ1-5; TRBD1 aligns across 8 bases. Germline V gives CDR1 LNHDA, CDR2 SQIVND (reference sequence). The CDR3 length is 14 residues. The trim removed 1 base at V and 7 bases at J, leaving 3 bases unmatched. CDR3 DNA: TGTGCCAGTAGTATAGGGACAGGGCACCAGCCCCAGCATTTT. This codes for CASSIGTGHQPQHF. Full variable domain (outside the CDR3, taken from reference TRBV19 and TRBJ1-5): DGGITQSPKYLFRKEGQNVTLSCEQNLNHDAMYWYRQDPGQGLRLIYYSQIVNDFQKGDIAEGYSVSREKKESFPLTVTSAQKNPTAFYLCASSIGTGHQPQHFGDGTRLSIL.

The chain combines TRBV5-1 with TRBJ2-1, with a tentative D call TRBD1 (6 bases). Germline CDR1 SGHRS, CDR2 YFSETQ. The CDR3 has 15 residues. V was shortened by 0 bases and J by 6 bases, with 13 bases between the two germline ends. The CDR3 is CASSLGLGAFNEQFF. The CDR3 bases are TGCGCCAGCAGCTTGGGGTTGGGGGCCTTCAATGAGCAGTTCTTC.

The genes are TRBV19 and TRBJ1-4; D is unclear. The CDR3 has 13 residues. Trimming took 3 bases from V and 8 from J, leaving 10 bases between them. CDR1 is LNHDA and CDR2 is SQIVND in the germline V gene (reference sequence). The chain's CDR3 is CASSMGGYEKLFF. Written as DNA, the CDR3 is TGTGCCAGTAGTATGGGAGGTTACGAAAAACTGTTTTTT.

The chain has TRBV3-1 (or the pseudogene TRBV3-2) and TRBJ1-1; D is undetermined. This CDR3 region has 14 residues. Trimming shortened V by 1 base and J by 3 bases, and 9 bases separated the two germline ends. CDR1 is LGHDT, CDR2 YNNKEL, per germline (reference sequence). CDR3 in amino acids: CASSQAGMDTEAFF. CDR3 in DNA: TGTGCCAGCAGCCAAGCGGGGATGGACACTGAAGCTTTCTTT.